The rows below give T cell receptor beta chains drawn from one sample of a study of T-cell reconstitution after alpha-beta-depleted transplantation in children. From the PCR reads, TCRdb called clonotypes with MiXCR, one entry per CDR3 protein. In the table there are about 440,000 distinct CDR3 sequences, 43% of which are singletons. The source material was PBMCs, sampled before TCRalphabeta/CD19-depleted stem cell transplant. The receptors were sampled from a girl aged 2 to 9 with aplastic anemia, due to receive a stem cell transplant. CDR3s include the opening cysteine and the closing phenylalanine or tryptophan. The D gene is left open where the match is weak. The size entry is marked missing in some rows and otherwise reads once, few, many or a size class.

>TRBJ2-1|TRBD2|TRBV24-1|few
CATSSGTEPTSGRNNEQFF
TGTGCCACCAGCTCCGGGACAGAACCGACTAGCGGCCGAAACAATGAGCAGTTCTTC
>TRBJ1-1|.|TRBV5-1|.
CASSFWGAGGIAEAFF
TGCGCCAGCAGCTTTTGGGGGGCAGGAGGGATCGCTGAAGCTTTCTTT
>TRBJ2-1|.|TRBV9|.
CASSVLTAPAPNEQFF
TGTGCCAGCAGCGTCCTGACAGCCCCAGCTCCCAATGAGCAGTTTTTC
>TRBJ2-7|.|TRBV7-9|.
CASSFRKFHEQYF
TGTGCCAGCAGCTTTCGTAAGTTCCACGAGCAGTACTTC
>TRBJ1-4|.|TRBV5-1|many
CASSPNEGYNEKLFF
TGCGCCAGCAGTCCTAACGAGGGCTATAATGAAAAACTGTTTTTT
>TRBJ2-2|TRBD1|TRBV7-6|few
CASSSGQGKDTGELFF
TGTGCCAGCAGCTCGGGACAGGGGAAGGACACCGGGGAGCTGTTTTTT
>TRBJ1-2|.|TRBV6-1|.
CASSEAGGLNGYTF
TGTGCCAGCAGTGAAGCCGGGGGGTTGAATGGCTACACCTTC
>TRBJ2-6|.|TRBV25-1|once
CASSDPRTGANVLTF
TGTGCCAGCAGTGATCCAAGGACTGGGGCCAACGTCCTGACTTTC
>TRBJ1-5|TRBD1|TRBV20-1|.
CSARDLQGGHQPQHF
TGCAGTGCTAGAGATCTACAGGGGGGTCATCAGCCCCAGCATTTT
>TRBJ1-1|.|TRBV20-1|many
CSARDSGGNTEAFF
TGCAGTGCTAGAGATTCGGGGGGAAACACTGAAGCTTTCTTT